This passage covers 18 T cell receptor beta chains from one sample sequenced in a study of blood T cell repertoires in COVID-19. Clones were sequenced by immunoSEQ multiplex PCR, and TCRdb holds only the in-frame ones, with some missing. The sample lists 140,000 or so clones, just under 85% occurring once. The sample comprised peripheral blood. The receptor set was obtained from a woman older than 75 with acute or convalescent COVID-19.

V gene TRBV14 combines with J gene TRBJ2-7; 8 bases fit TRBD1. Trimming removed 1 base from V and 0 bases from J; junction bases left unmatched: 8. Per germline, CDR1 SGHDN and CDR2 FVKESK. The CDR3 is 17 residues long. CDR3 DNA: TGTGCCAGCAGCCAAGGTTCTAAGGACAGGGACTCCTACGAGCAGTACTTC. Protein sequence: CASSQGSKDRDSYEQYF. The variable domain in full, with the rest retrieved from reference TRBV14 and TRBJ2-7, is EAGVTQFPSHSVIEKGQTVTLRCDPISGHDNLYWYRRVMGKEIKFLLHFVKESKQDESGMPNNRFLAERTGGTYSTLKVQPAELEDSGVYFCASSQGSKDRDSYEQYFGPGTRLTVT.

The chain recombines TRBV4-1 with TRBJ2-1; maybe TRBD1 (6 bases). V was clipped by 3 bases and J by 9 bases, with 9 bases between them. Per the germline V gene, CDR1 is MGHRA and CDR2 is YSYEKL. This CDR3 is built from 12 residues. The CDR3 region is CASSQSGVEQFF. CDR3 nucleotides: TGCGCCAGCAGCCAGTCAGGGGTTGAGCAGTTCTTC.

The chain carries TRBV9 and TRBJ2-3; 10 bases line up with TRBD1. Germline-derived CDR1 and CDR2 are SGDLS and YYNGEE. This CDR3 comprises 15 residues. The V segment lost 0 bases and the J segment 7 bases; nucleotides outside the gene matches: 5. CDR3 in amino acids: CASSVAGQGRNTQYF. In nucleotides, the CDR3 is TGTGCCAGCAGCGTAGCGGGACAGGGGAGGAATACGCAGTATTTT. Together with reference TRBV9 and TRBJ2-3, the CDR3 gives the full variable domain: DSGVTQTPKHLITATGQRVTLRCSPRSGDLSVYWYQQSLDQGLQFLIQYYNGEERAKGNILERFSAQQFPDLHSELNLSSLELGDSALYFCASSVAGQGRNTQYFGPGTRLTVL.

V is TRBV7-9 and J is TRBJ2-4, with D hard to call. The V gene lost 0 bases and the J gene lost 0 bases, with 15 bases spanning the gap. Germline loops: CDR1 SEHNR, CDR2 FQNEAQ (reference sequence). The CDR3 is 18 amino acids. CDR3: CASSLAVGQVLAKNIQYF. The CDR3 DNA sequence: TGTGCCAGCAGCTTAGCGGTTGGTCAGGTACTAGCCAAAAACATTCAGTACTTC.

The chain combines TRBV6-6 with TRBJ2-5; TRBD1 matches 11 bases. The V and J ends lost 2 bases and 5 bases, in that order; junction bases with no gene match: 1. The CDR3 contains 14 residues. CDR1 is MNHNY, CDR2 SVGAGI, per germline (reference sequence). CDR3 residues: CASSYRDRGETQYF. As DNA, the CDR3 is TGTGCCAGCAGTTACCGGGACAGGGGGGAGACCCAGTACTTC.

The chain joins TRBV5-6 to TRBJ1-4; 7 positions agree with TRBD1. V shed 3 bases, J shed 4 bases, and the junction held 3 bases outside the gene matches. The CDR3 sequence is 14 residues long. Germline V gene lookup returns CDR1 SGHDT and CDR2 YYEEEE. The CDR3 DNA is TGTGCCAGCAGCTGGAGGGACAGTAATGAAAAACTGTTTTTT. This codes for CASSWRDSNEKLFF.

The genes are TRBV6-5 and TRBJ1-5; 8 bases fit TRBD1. This CDR3 contains 15 residues. V shed 2 bases, J shed 6 bases, and the junction held 6 bases outside the gene matches. Germline V gene lookup returns CDR1 MNHEY and CDR2 SVGAGI. CDR3 nucleotide sequence: TGTGCCAGCAGTTACGTACAGGGGGAGGCTCAGCCCCAGCATTTT. This gives the protein CASSYVQGEAQPQHF.

J is TRBJ1-2 and V is TRBV4-1; D is uncertain. CDR1 is MGHRA and CDR2 is YSYEKL in the germline V gene. The V end was cut by 2 bases, the J end by 2 bases, with 15 bases between. The CDR3 has 16 residues. The CDR3 DNA is TGCGCCAGCAGCCAATTATCGGCAGGTGAAAACTATGGCTACACCTTC. It yields the protein CASSQLSAGENYGYTF.

The chain has TRBV6-2 or TRBV6-3 and TRBJ1-1; possible D gene TRBD1, 6 bases. The CDR3 loop spans 14 amino acids. The germline CDR1 and CDR2 sequences are MNHEY and SVGEGT. Trimming removed 5 bases at V and 1 base at J, with 11 bases between. The CDR3 sequence is CASSTGTQNTEAFF. For the CDR3, the DNA is TGTGCCAGCAGTACCGGGACACAGAACACTGAAGCTTTCTTT.

V and J are TRBV10-3 and TRBJ2-7; maybe TRBD1 (5 bases). Germline V lookup: CDR1 ENHRY, CDR2 SYGVKD. The CDR3 loop spans 14 amino acids. V lost 3 bases to trimming and J lost 2 bases, with 11 bases between them. In DNA form, the CDR3 reads TGTGCCATCAGTGACGCAGGGTTCCCCTACGAGCAGTACTTC. Translated, it gives CAISDAGFPYEQYF.

This clone was detected only a few times. The genes are TRBV6-5 and TRBJ1-1, with a weak D call TRBD1 (6 bases). Germline CDR1 MNHEY, CDR2 SVGAGI. This CDR3 spans 14 amino acids. V lost 5 bases to trimming and J lost 0 bases, with 10 bases between them. In nucleotides, the CDR3 is TGTGCCAGCAGTACCAGGGGTATGAACACTGAAGCTTTCTTT. This codes for CASSTRGMNTEAFF.

The V gene is TRBV28, the J gene TRBJ2-7, with 11 bases aligning to TRBD1. Germline V gene sequence: CDR1 MDHEN, CDR2 SYDVKM. CDR3 size: 16 residues. The junction had 9 bases not matched to a gene; V was cut back by 1 base and J by 7 bases. Written as DNA, the CDR3 is TGTGCCAGCAGTTTATTTAGCGGACAGGGGGCGGTTGAGCAGTACTTC. Protein product: CASSLFSGQGAVEQYF.

This clone was picked up a small number of times. The chain has TRBV19 and TRBJ1-5; a possible D gene is TRBD1 (6 bases). Germline-derived CDR1 and CDR2 are LNHDA and SQIVND (reference sequence). V lost 6 bases and J lost 3, with 12 bases in between. This CDR3 comprises 14 residues. CDR3 protein: CASRRGGNNQPQHF. CDR3 in DNA: TGTGCCAGTAGGAGGGGGGGGAACAATCAGCCCCAGCATTTT. Full variable domain (remainder filled in from reference TRBV19 and TRBJ1-5): DGGITQSPKYLFRKEGQNVTLSCEQNLNHDAMYWYRQDPGQGLRLIYYSQIVNDFQKGDIAEGYSVSREKKESFPLTVTSAQKNPTAFYLCASRRGGNNQPQHFGDGTRLSIL.

This clone was counted between two and nine times. The J gene is TRBJ1-1, the V gene TRBV13, with D maybe TRBD1 (6 bases). This CDR3 region has 19 residues. Looked up from germline, CDR1 is PRHDT and CDR2 is FYEKMQ (reference sequence). The V gene lost 2 bases and the J gene lost 6 bases, with 28 bases spanning the gap. CDR3 bases: TGTGCCAGCAGCTTAACTGAGTTGGTCGGCGGGGGCGCCTCCTCTGAAGCTTTCTTT. Translated, it gives CASSLTELVGGGASSEAFF.

This clone has only one observation. The chain recombines TRBV5-1 with TRBJ2-1, with 7 bases fitting TRBD2. V shed 7 bases, J shed 2 bases, and the junction held 9 bases outside the gene matches. This CDR3 is built from 15 residues. Per germline, CDR1 SGHRS and CDR2 YFSETQ. The CDR3 DNA sequence: TGCGCCAGCGCCCGCGGGGGAACCCCCTACAATGAGCAGTTCTTC. This gives the protein CASARGGTPYNEQFF. The full variable domain, completed using reference TRBV5-1 and TRBJ2-1, is KAGVTQTPRYLIKTRGQQVTLSCSPISGHRSVSWYQQTPGQGLQFLFEYFSETQRNKGNFPGRFSGRQFSNSRSEMNVSTLELGDSALYLCASARGGTPYNEQFFGPGTRLTVL.

A few counts support this clone. The V gene is TRBV12-3 or TRBV12-4, the J gene TRBJ1-1; D unclear. CDR3 length equals 12 residues. The V end was cut by 1 base, the J end by 10 bases, with 10 bases between. The CDR3 DNA reads as TGTGCCAGCAGTTTAGGAGCGGGGAGAGCTTTCTTT. This encodes CASSLGAGRAFF.

The rearrangement links TRBV5-1 to TRBJ1-1, with D unresolved. The CDR3 is 12 amino acids. V was cut by 0 bases and J by 4 bases, with 4 bases left in between. Per the germline V gene, CDR1 is SGHRS and CDR2 is YFSETQ. In DNA form, the CDR3 reads TGCGCCAGCAGCTTGGGTCGCACTGAAGCTTTCTTT. This sequence encodes CASSLGRTEAFF.

The table lists this clone with a few counts. J is TRBJ2-1 and V is TRBV9; TRBD1 aligns across 8 bases. The CDR3 contains 16 residues. The V segment lost 1 base and the J segment 8 bases; nucleotides outside the gene matches: 11. CDR1 SGDLS and CDR2 YYNGEE come from the germline V gene. The CDR3 DNA follows: TGTGCCAGCAGCGTATCCGGGACAGGTCAAAGCCATGAGCAGTTCTTC. Translating it yields CASSVSGTGQSHEQFF.